Shown below are 5 T cell receptor beta chains from a single sample sequenced in a study of spatial heterogeneity in lung cancer. These receptors' targets are unknown. Study-wide findings and caveats: The study found that expanded intratumoral alpha and beta TCR counts tracked tumor mutation counts.

TCRdb independently ran MiXCR on the 5' RACE reads; one entry per CDR3 protein. The sample consists of about 22,000 distinct CDR3 sequences, 8.8% of them appearing once. Specified time point: sample taken at primary tumor resection. Specimen: lung tumor tissue, collected at surgery. These receptors all come from a male donor with early-stage non-small cell lung cancer.

Within the sample, this clonotype is medium-sized. The genes are TRBV25-1 and TRBJ1-4; no definite D call. The CDR3 length is 14 residues. In germline, CDR1 is MGHDK, CDR2 SYGVNS. Trimming shortened V by 10 bases and J by 0 bases, and 12 bases separated the two germline ends. The CDR3 nucleotides read TGTGCCACCGGATACAGTGCAACTAATGAAAAACTGTTTTTT. Translating gives CATGYSATNEKLFF.

The chain carries TRBV7-9 and TRBJ1-2; D is undetermined. Trimming stripped 2 bases from V and 0 bases from J, with 13 bases between. Germline lookup yields CDR1 SEHNR and CDR2 FQNEAQ (reference sequence). This CDR3 is 16 amino acids long. The CDR3 here is CASSLLRNLANYGYTF. In nucleotides, the CDR3 is TGTGCCAGCAGCTTACTTCGGAATCTAGCTAACTATGGCTACACCTTC.

This clonotype appeared a few times. The rearrangement uses TRBV12-3 or TRBV12-4 and TRBJ1-5, with TRBD1 matching 8 bases. V shed 5 bases and J 10 bases; nucleotides not matched to a gene: 7. There are 13 residues in the CDR3. Written as DNA, the CDR3 is TGTGCCAGCAGTATGGACAGGGACCGACCCCAGCATTTT. Translation gives CASSMDRDRPQHF.

This clonotype was found many times. This chain connects TRBV29-1 to TRBJ1-2; tentative D call: TRBD1 (5 bases). Deletions cut 7 bases from V and 9 bases from J, with 18 bases between. Germline loops: CDR1 SQVTM, CDR2 ANQGSEA. The CDR3 length is 12 residues. The CDR3 region is CSALRDQNRYTF. The CDR3 nucleotides read TGCAGCGCTCTCCGGGACCAAAATCGCTACACCTTC.

This clonotype has ten or more counts. J is TRBJ2-1 and V is TRBV28, with TRBD2 matching 9 bases. The CDR3 consists of 16 residues. Trimming took 7 bases from V and 9 from J; bases not matched to a gene: 16. Germline CDR1 and CDR2: MDHEN and SYDVKM. This CDR3 reads CASTHSAGGPVTEQFF. The CDR3 DNA reads TGTGCCAGCACCCACTCCGCGGGAGGGCCCGTCACTGAGCAGTTCTTC.